These T cell receptor beta chains were read from a single sample in a study of tumor-infiltrating lymphocytes in localized non-small cell lung cancer. TCRdb keeps only in-frame clones here, not all; method: immunoSEQ multiplex PCR. The repertoire includes 20,000 to 25,000 clones, roughly two thirds of them detected once, and about 5.6% sits in the top ten. Source material: lung tumor tissue. Receptor source: a human donor with non-small cell lung cancer. CDR3s include the opening cysteine and the closing phenylalanine or tryptophan. The D gene is left open where the match is weak. Not all rows give a size; the values are once, few, many and, for expanded clones, a class.

d_call,clone_size,j_call,v_call,cdr3_aa,cdr3_nt
TRBD2,-,TRBJ2-2,TRBV19,CASSPGLDRDGGELFF,TGTGCCAGTAGCCCCGGACTAGATAGAGACGGCGGGGAGCTGTTTTTT
TRBD2,-,TRBJ2-7,TRBV5-1,CASSLEGGLAGYEQYF,TGCGCCAGCAGCTTGGAAGGGGGACTAGCGGGATACGAGCAGTACTTC
-,-,TRBJ1-1,TRBV4-1,CASSQSLQGNTEAFF,TGCGCCAGCAGCCAATCCCTACAGGGGAACACTGAAGCTTTCTTT
-,few,TRBJ2-7,TRBV9,CASSAGYEQYF,TGTGCCAGCAGCGCCGGCTACGAGCAGTACTTC
-,-,TRBJ2-7,TRBV28,CASRPGAAGSYEQYF,TGTGCCAGCAGGCCCGGGGCAGCTGGCTCCTACGAGCAGTACTTC
-,once,TRBJ2-7,TRBV20-1,CSARRRDEQYF,TGCAGTGCTAGACGGCGCGACGAGCAGTACTTC
TRBD1,-,TRBJ2-1,TRBV9,CASSVGGTGAQDEQFF,TGTGCCAGCAGCGTAGGTGGGACAGGGGCCCAAGATGAGCAGTTCTTC
-,-,TRBJ2-7,TRBV11-2,CASSLESSPTYEQYF,TGTGCCAGCAGCTTAGAAAGCTCCCCCACCTACGAGCAGTACTTC
TRBD2,-,TRBJ2-1,TRBV11-2,CASSLTSGRARNEQFF,TGTGCCAGCAGCTTGACTAGCGGGAGGGCCCGCAATGAGCAGTTCTTC
TRBD2,-,TRBJ2-1,TRBV7-2,CASSYPGLAGNEQFF,TGTGCCAGCAGCTATCCGGGACTAGCGGGAAATGAGCAGTTCTTC
-,-,TRBJ1-1,TRBV28,CASTPGQVNTEAFF,TGTGCCAGCACACCAGGGCAAGTGAATACTGAAGCTTTCTTT
TRBD1,-,TRBJ1-1,TRBV18,CASSPRIRGTNTEAFF,TGTGCCAGCTCACCACGGATCAGGGGGACCAACACTGAAGCTTTCTTT